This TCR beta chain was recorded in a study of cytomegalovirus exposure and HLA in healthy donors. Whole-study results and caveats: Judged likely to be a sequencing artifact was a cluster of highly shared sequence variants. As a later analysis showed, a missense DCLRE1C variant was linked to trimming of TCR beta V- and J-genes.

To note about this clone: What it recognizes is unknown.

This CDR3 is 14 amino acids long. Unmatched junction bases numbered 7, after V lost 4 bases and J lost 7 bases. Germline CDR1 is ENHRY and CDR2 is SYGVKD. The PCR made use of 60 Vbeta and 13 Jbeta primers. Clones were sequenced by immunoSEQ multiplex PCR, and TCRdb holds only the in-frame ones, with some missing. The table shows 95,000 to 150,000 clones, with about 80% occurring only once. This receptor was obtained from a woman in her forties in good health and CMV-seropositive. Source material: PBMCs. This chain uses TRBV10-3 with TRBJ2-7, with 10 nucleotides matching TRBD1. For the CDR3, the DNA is TGTGCCATCAGTGTCGCGACAGGGGGCGTTGAGCAGTACTTC. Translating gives CAISVATGGVEQYF.